This TCR beta chain was recovered during a study of CD8 T cells in Susac syndrome. Reverse transcription of roughly 0.45 to 1 ug RNA used random hexamers. Multiplex immunoSEQ PCR targeted 54 Vbeta and 13 Jbeta TCR beta segments. TCRdb reanalysed the immunoSEQ multiplex PCR reads using MiXCR and keeps one entry per CDR3 protein. This table holds 150,000 to 200,000 distinct CDR3 sequences, over 90% found once. CDR1 is LNHNV, CDR2 YYDKDF, per germline (reference sequence). The CDR3 runs 14 residues. Deletions cut 0 bases from V and 5 bases from J, with 8 bases between. The V call is TRBV15, the J call TRBJ2-1; D is undetermined. The TCR sequence derives from a human donor with multiple sclerosis. Input material: CD4+ T cells from PBMCs. CDR3 nucleotide sequence: TGTGCCACCAGCAGAGATTATGGCAACAATGAGCAGTTCTTC. It encodes CATSRDYGNNEQFF.